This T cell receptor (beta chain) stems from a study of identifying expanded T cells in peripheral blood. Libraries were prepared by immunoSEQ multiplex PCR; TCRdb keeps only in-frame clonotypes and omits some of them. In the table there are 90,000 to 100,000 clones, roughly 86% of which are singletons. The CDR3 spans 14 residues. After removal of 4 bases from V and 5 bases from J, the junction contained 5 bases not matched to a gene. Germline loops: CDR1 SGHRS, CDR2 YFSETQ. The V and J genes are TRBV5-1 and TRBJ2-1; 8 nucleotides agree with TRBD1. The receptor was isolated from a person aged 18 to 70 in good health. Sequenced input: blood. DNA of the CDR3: TGCGCCAGCAGCCTTAGGACAGGGCACAATGAGCAGTTCTTC. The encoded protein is CASSLRTGHNEQFF.